This paragraph covers one T cell receptor beta chain sequence. Its target is not known. TCR beta CDR3 sequences were amplified from RNA transcripts. Carried out on the TCR CDR3, a first-round RT-PCR used the HTBI primer set. TCRdb recomputed calls from the multiplex PCR reads with MiXCR, one row per CDR3 protein. The table lists 450,000 to 700,000 distinct CDR3 sequences, roughly 46% of them singletons. These data are taken from a study of T cells in Graves' hyperthyroidism and ophthalmopathy. Whole-study findings and limits: Model output signaled ophthalmopathy a median approximately 6.2 months ahead of onset. Separating ophthalmopathy from stable hyperthyroidism was achieved by a 13 V-J model. Among thyroid clonotypes expanded above 0.001, most also appeared in blood.

In germline, CDR1 is SGHRS, CDR2 YFSETQ. After removal of 0 bases from V and 1 base from J, the junction contained 6 bases not matched to a gene. The CDR3 is 17 amino acids. This clonotype originated in an adult woman with Graves' disease, either hyperthyroidism or ophthalmopathy (not recorded which). Sequenced sample: peripheral blood or thyroid tissue (not recorded which). The V and J genes are TRBV5-1 and TRBJ2-5, with 10 bases that match TRBD1. The CDR3 DNA follows: TGCGCCAGCAGCTTGGCCGGGACAGGGGACGTCCAAGAGACCCAGTACTTC. Translated: CASSLAGTGDVQETQYF.